Listed here are 12 T cell receptor beta chains from one sample, sequenced in a study of T cell changes during pregnancy in multiple sclerosis. The method was immunoSEQ multiplex PCR; TCRdb's version includes in-frame clones alone and lacks a portion of them. The sample includes approximately 40,000 clones, roughly nine tenths of them seen just once. The starting material was CD8+ T cells from peripheral blood mononuclear cells, obtained in the third trimester of pregnancy. The receptors come from a female donor with multiple sclerosis, enrolled in a pregnancy study.

V is TRBV19 and J is TRBJ2-7; 9 bases fit TRBD2. The germline gives CDR1 LNHDA, CDR2 SQIVND (reference sequence). The CDR3 is 14 residues long. Trimming removed 6 bases from V and 2 bases from J; junction bases left unmatched: 5. CDR3 loop: CASRPSGIAYEQYF. The CDR3 nucleotides are TGTGCCAGTAGGCCTAGCGGGATAGCCTACGAGCAGTACTTC.

This sequence joins TRBV25-1 and TRBJ2-5, with TRBD2 identical over 7 bases. The CDR3 is made up of 11 amino acids. The V segment lost 8 bases and the J segment 5 bases; nucleotides outside the gene matches: 2. Germline CDR1 reads MGHDK; CDR2 reads SYGVNS. The CDR3 DNA reads TGTGCCAGCTCAGCGGGGGAGACCCAGTACTTC. Translation gives CASSAGETQYF.

The V call is TRBV27, the J call TRBJ2-2; D gene ambiguous. The CDR3 is 15 residues long. Germline V gene sequence: CDR1 MNHEY, CDR2 SMNVEV (reference sequence). Trimming took off 5 bases at V and 0 bases at J, with 10 bases between the two ends. The CDR3 loop reads CASSVTLANTGELFF. The CDR3 DNA follows: TGTGCCAGCAGTGTAACCCTAGCGAACACCGGGGAGCTGTTTTTT.

The V call is TRBV5-1, the J call TRBJ2-2; D not certain. The CDR3 covers 12 residues. V lost 8 bases to trimming and J lost 2 bases, with 7 bases between them. The germline V gene has CDR1 SGHRS and CDR2 YFSETQ. The CDR3 DNA reads as TGCGCCAGTTCACTTAACACCGGGGAGCTGTTTTTT. Translated: CASSLNTGELFF.

Note on this clone: Other nucleotide sequences from this sample produce the same CDR3. The V and J genes are TRBV7-9 and TRBJ1-1; possible D gene TRBD1, 5 bases. CDR1 and CDR2 (germline): SEHNR, FQNEAQ (reference sequence). V was clipped by 1 base and J by 1 base, with 10 bases between them. This CDR3 is 15 amino acids long. For the CDR3, the DNA is TGTGCCAGCAGCTTAGTCGGGCAGGGGAACACTGAAGCTTTCTTT. The encoded protein is CASSLVGQGNTEAFF.

CDR3 in DNA: TGTGCCAGCAGCTGGACTAGCGGGAGAGAGACCCAGTACTTC. Protein product: CASSWTSGRETQYF. J is TRBJ2-5 and V is TRBV11-3, with 13 nucleotides matching TRBD2. CDR3 length equals 14 residues. Germline lookup yields CDR1 SGHNT and CDR2 YENEEA. V trimming: 4 bases; J trimming: 4 bases; junction bases outside the gene matches: 0. Full variable domain (remainder filled in from reference TRBV11-3 and TRBJ2-5): EAGVVQSPRYKIIEKKQPVAFWCNPISGHNTLYWYLQNLGQGPELLIRYENEEAVDDSQLPKDRFSAERLKGVDSTLKIQPAELGDSAVYLCASSWTSGRETQYFGPGTRLLVL.

The rearrangement uses TRBV28 and TRBJ2-1, with 10 nucleotides matching TRBD2. Germline V gene data show CDR1 as MDHEN and CDR2 as SYDVKM. This CDR3 has 15 residues. V was clipped by 3 bases and J by 7 bases; unmatched bases: 6. Written as DNA, the CDR3 is TGTGCCAGCAGTTTCCTAGCGGGAGTGGAGAATGAGCAGTTCTTC. Amino acid sequence: CASSFLAGVENEQFF.

The chain combines TRBV5-1 with TRBJ2-5, with D possibly being TRBD1 (6 bases). CDR1 SGHRS and CDR2 YFSETQ come from the germline V gene. Trimming took 0 bases from V and 4 from J, leaving 7 bases between them. The CDR3 has 13 residues. CDR3 sequence: CASSLGRGETQYF. Written as DNA, the CDR3 is TGCGCCAGCAGCTTGGGCAGGGGAGAGACCCAGTACTTC. The variable domain in full, with the rest retrieved from reference TRBV5-1 and TRBJ2-5, is KAGVTQTPRYLIKTRGQQVTLSCSPISGHRSVSWYQQTPGQGLQFLFEYFSETQRNKGNFPGRFSGRQFSNSRSEMNVSTLELGDSALYLCASSLGRGETQYFGPGTRLLVL.

This chain connects TRBV7-3 to TRBJ2-3; 10 nucleotides agree with TRBD2. In germline, CDR1 is SGHTA, CDR2 FQGTGA. The ends lost 5 bases at V and 0 bases at J; junction bases unmatched: 5. The CDR3 is 16 amino acids. In DNA, the CDR3 is TGTGCCAGCAGCCCGGAACTAGCGGGGAGCACAGATACGCAGTATTTT. It yields the protein CASSPELAGSTDTQYF.

The V and J genes are TRBV4-1 and TRBJ2-1, with D possibly being TRBD2 (5 bases). The CDR3 is 17 residues long. Germline V gene data show CDR1 as MGHRA and CDR2 as YSYEKL. V was shortened by 2 bases and J by 5 bases, with 19 bases between the two germline ends. The CDR3 DNA follows: TGCGCCAGCAGCCAACTGATCGGTCTAGCAGACCACAATGAGCAGTTCTTC. Its translation is CASSQLIGLADHNEQFF.

V and J are TRBV10-3 and TRBJ1-1, with D possibly TRBD1 on 6 matching bases. The length of the CDR3 is 14 residues. Trimming took off 7 bases at V and 1 base at J, with 13 bases between the two ends. In germline, CDR1 is ENHRY, CDR2 SYGVKD. The CDR3 reads CAIKSGDGNTEAFF. The CDR3 DNA reads as TGTGCCATCAAATCAGGGGATGGGAACACTGAAGCTTTCTTT.

The J gene is TRBJ2-7, the V gene TRBV29-1, with 8 bases that match TRBD1. CDR1 is SQVTM and CDR2 is ANQGSEA in the germline V gene. V was pared by 6 bases and J by 0 bases, with 10 bases of the junction left unmatched. This CDR3 is 15 amino acids long. CDR3 sequence reads: CSVDFGQGPSYEQYF. The CDR3 region has the DNA TGCAGCGTCGACTTTGGACAGGGTCCCTCCTACGAGCAGTACTTC.